This TCR beta chain stems from a study of beta chain features in type 1 diabetes. Study conclusions and caveats: Within each of all four CD4+ subsets, Type 1 diabetes patients had TCRB CDR3s that were moderately but significantly shorter. TCRB rearrangement may or may not be influenced by HLA type; here this remained unresolved.

The authors reverse transcribed all of the isolated RNA, so sequencing captured expressed TCRB transcripts. The average read count of naive, central memory and regulatory T cell samples was approximately 4 million. Clones were read by immunoSEQ multiplex PCR, and TCRdb kept only the in-frame ones, dropping some. The sample lists a few hundred thousand clones, 20% to 25% seen once, with approximately 0.011% in the top ten. Notes on this clone: Its antigen is unidentified.

The ends were cut back, 1 base at V and 10 bases at J, with 13 bases in the middle. The germline V gene has CDR1 SGHTA and CDR2 FQGNSA. The CDR3 has 13 amino acids. Researchers reported sorting CD4+ naive, central memory, regulatory and stem cell-like memory cells via CD45RO/CCR7/CD25/CD127/CD95/CD27. Purity of each sorted population was above 95%. Sequencing was done on a sample of naive CD4+ T cells from blood. V gene TRBV7-2 combines with J gene TRBJ1-2; unclear D gene. The TCR originated in a woman in her 30s with type 1 diabetes. The CDR3 protein is CASSLDRGAAYTF. For the CDR3, the DNA is TGTGCCAGCAGCTTAGACCGAGGAGCCGCCTACACCTTC.